Sequencing of this T cell receptor (beta chain) was carried out in a study of control samples from healthy donors and cancer patients (TCRdb year 2020). Receptor libraries were prepared by the immunoSEQ multiplex PCR assay. TCRdb re-hosts the immuneACCESS table, in-frame sequences only. Its copies lack some clones; in the studies checked, an unresolved V gene accounts for under half of them, and the cause for the rest is not known. In this sample the table shows about 120,000 clones, roughly nine tenths of which occur a single time. The leading ten clones occupy around 1.1% of the sample. V is cut back by 7 bases and J by 2 bases, with 1 base in the junction unmatched. From the cysteine through the phenylalanine, the CDR3 covers 14 amino acids. Only the CDR3 DNA is retained, 42 bases long and in frame from the first base. Sequences SGHRS (CDR1) and YFSETQ (CDR2) are obtained from the germline V gene.

Regarding this clone: Its recognized antigen is unknown. The sample holds no much larger clone one base away, and base qualities are not on file.

The sequencing input was PBMCs. The chain links TRBV5-1 with TRBJ2-1; 12 nucleotides in the junction match TRBD2. The receptor's source is a woman aged 50 to 60 with colorectal cancer. The CDR3 amino acid sequence is: CASRTSGTYNEQFF. In nucleotide form, the sequence is TGCGCCAGCCGGACTAGCGGGACCTACAATGAGCAGTTCTTC.